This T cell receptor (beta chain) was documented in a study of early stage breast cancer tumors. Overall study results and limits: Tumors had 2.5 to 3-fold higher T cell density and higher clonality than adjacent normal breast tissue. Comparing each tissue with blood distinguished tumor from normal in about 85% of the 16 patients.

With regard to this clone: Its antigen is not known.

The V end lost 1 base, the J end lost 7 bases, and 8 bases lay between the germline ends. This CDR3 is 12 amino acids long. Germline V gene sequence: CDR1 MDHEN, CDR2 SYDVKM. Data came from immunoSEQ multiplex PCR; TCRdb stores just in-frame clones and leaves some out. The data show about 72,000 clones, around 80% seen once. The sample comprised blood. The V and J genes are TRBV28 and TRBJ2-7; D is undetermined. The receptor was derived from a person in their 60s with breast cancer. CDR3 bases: TGTGCCAGCAGTTTATTTGGGGATGAGCAGTACTTC. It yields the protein CASSLFGDEQYF.